The present T cell receptor beta chain was sequenced within a study of blood T cell repertoires in COVID-19. Study-level information: PBMCs, B-cell-depleted T cells, or T cells provided the cDNA or gDNA that made up the material.

Method: immunoSEQ multiplex PCR; TCRdb's copy keeps in-frame clones and lacks some. The sample holds around 200,000 clones; around four fifths are singletons and the top ten take 2.9%. The trim removed 6 bases at V and 15 bases at J, leaving 11 bases unmatched. CDR1 is KGHSH and CDR2 is LQKENI in the germline V gene. The CDR3 runs 12 residues. Sequences were obtained from peripheral blood. This TCR derives from a man aged 45 to 65 with active or convalescent COVID-19. The V gene is TRBV18, the J gene TRBJ2-1; 7 positions agree with TRBD2. CDR3 protein: CASSPSGPPRFF. CDR3 nucleotide sequence: TGTGCCAGCTCCCCTAGCGGACCACCCCGGTTCTTC.